A single sample is the source of the 14 T cell receptor beta chains below, sequenced in a study of early T cells in non-severe SARS-CoV-2 infection. TCRdb used MiXCR to reprocess the 5' RACE reads, holding one entry per CDR3 protein. This table has around 26,000 distinct CDR3 sequences, roughly 4.5% appearing once. Sequencing was carried out using whole blood. The receptor set was obtained from an adult who was a healthcare worker with PCR-confirmed SARS-CoV-2 infection or an uninfected control (not recorded which).

In its sample, this clonotype was seen a few times. This chain links TRBV5-1 with TRBJ2-3; D possibly corresponds to TRBD2 (5 bases). CDR1 is SGHRS, CDR2 YFSETQ, per germline. This CDR3 is 15 amino acids long. V was trimmed by 2 bases and J by 1 base, leaving 11 bases between them. The CDR3 is CASSLAGRGTDTQYF. The CDR3 nucleotides are TGCGCCAGCAGCTTAGCCGGGCGGGGCACAGATACGCAGTATTTT.

In this sample, this clonotype turned up many times. CDR3 amino acids: CASRDRAVNEKLFF. The DNA for the CDR3 is TGTGCCAGCAGAGACAGGGCGGTTAATGAAAAACTGTTTTTT. The V gene is TRBV28, the J gene TRBJ1-4; the match to TRBD1 covers 7 bases. Germline V lookup: CDR1 MDHEN, CDR2 SYDVKM. This CDR3 contains 14 residues. J gave up 4 bases and V 6 bases, and 5 bases lay outside the gene matches.

Many counts were recorded for this clonotype. The CDR3 DNA sequence: TGTGCCAGCAGTGCGGGACAGGGTAATCAGCCCCAGCATTTT. Its protein product is CASSAGQGNQPQHF. V gene TRBV6-5 combines with J gene TRBJ1-5; 9 bases line up with TRBD1. Germline values: CDR1 MNHEY, CDR2 SVGAGI. Unmatched junction bases numbered 3, after V lost 5 bases and J lost 4 bases. The CDR3 is made up of 14 amino acids.

This clonotype was detected ten times or more. V is TRBV7-8 and J is TRBJ2-7, with D tentatively TRBD1 (5 bases). The CDR3 consists of 15 residues. Per germline, CDR1 SGHVS and CDR2 FQNEAQ. Trimming left V 5 bases short and J 5 bases short, with 19 bases between. Here the CDR3 reads CASSPRTQGVNEQYF. CDR3 bases: TGTGCCAGCAGCCCCAGGACCCAGGGCGTCAACGAGCAGTACTTC.

This clonotype was counted many times. The rearrangement joins TRBV27 to TRBJ1-2; D may be TRBD1 (6 bases). Per the germline V gene, CDR1 is MNHEY and CDR2 is SMNVEV (reference sequence). V lost 5 bases and J 0 bases, leaving 10 bases between the germline ends. CDR3 length: 14 residues. The chain's CDR3 is CASSTQGANYGYTF. For the CDR3, the DNA is TGTGCCAGCAGTACACAGGGAGCTAACTATGGCTACACCTTC.

This clonotype came up many times. The V and J genes are TRBV4-1 and TRBJ2-7; 7 bases align to TRBD1. The germline gives CDR1 MGHRA, CDR2 YSYEKL. J lost 4 bases, V lost 1 base, and 10 bases had no gene match. The length of the CDR3 is 16 residues. The CDR3 region has the DNA TGCGCCAGCAGCCAAGCAGGAACAGGGGCAGGTTACGAGCAGTACTTC. This sequence encodes CASSQAGTGAGYEQYF.

This clonotype is medium-sized (0.01 to 0.1%) in the sample. The chain is built from TRBV29-1 and TRBJ2-7; 8 bases agree with TRBD2. From germline, CDR1 is SQVTM and CDR2 ANQGSEA. The CDR3 is 13 residues long. V was pared by 3 bases and J by 3 bases, with 4 bases of the junction left unmatched. The CDR3 bases are TGCAGCGTTGACCAGCGGGGGAGCTACGAGCAGTACTTC. Translated: CSVDQRGSYEQYF.

This clonotype was counted ten times or more. This rearrangement joins TRBV3-2 to TRBJ2-4; TRBD1 was called by the table and not checked on the DNA. TRBV3-2 is assigned pseudogene status. This CDR3 has 15 amino acids. CDR3 DNA: TGTGCCAGCAGCCGAGGTGCAGGGGCTGTAAACATTCAGTACTTC. It is translated as CASSRGAGAVNIQYF.

Ten or more counts support this clonotype. This chain links TRBV3-1 with TRBJ2-7; TRBD1 might be the D (5 bases). The V and J ends lost 4 bases and 1 base respectively, with 8 bases between them. Germline CDR1 reads LGHDT; CDR2 reads YNNKEL (reference sequence). The CDR3 is 13 amino acids. CDR3 loop: CASSRQTSYEQYF. The DNA of the CDR3 is TGTGCCAGCAGCCGACAGACTTCCTACGAGCAGTACTTC.

The V and J genes are TRBV9 and TRBJ2-2, with 11 nucleotides matching TRBD1. Germline values: CDR1 SGDLS, CDR2 YYNGEE. V was clipped by 3 bases and J by 6 bases; unmatched bases: 7. The length of the CDR3 is 16 residues. This chain's CDR3 is CASSAKDRGPAGELFF. Written as DNA, the CDR3 is TGTGCCAGCAGCGCCAAGGACAGGGGGCCGGCCGGGGAGCTGTTTTTT.

In its sample, this clonotype ranks as medium-sized. The chain is built from TRBV20-1 and TRBJ1-1; 10 nucleotides align to TRBD1. J lost 4 bases, V lost 6 bases, and 5 bases had no gene match. The CDR3 length is 13 residues. CDR1 and CDR2 from the germline V gene are DFQATT and SNEGSKA (reference sequence). The CDR3: CSARQGAGTEAFF. CDR3 nucleotide sequence: TGCAGTGCCCGACAGGGGGCGGGCACTGAAGCTTTCTTT.

This clonotype was found many times. The rearrangement joins TRBV30 to TRBJ2-7; TRBD1 agrees at 11 bases. The CDR3 covers 14 residues. Looked up from germline, CDR1 is GTSNPN and CDR2 is SVGIG (reference sequence). V trimming: 4 bases; J trimming: 6 bases; junction bases outside the gene matches: 8. The CDR3 DNA reads as TGTGCCTGGACCACCGGGACAGGGGGATCCGAGCAGTACTTC. Translation gives CAWTTGTGGSEQYF.

The gene calls are TRBV12-3 or TRBV12-4 and TRBJ1-1; D possibly corresponds to TRBD1 (5 bases). The CDR3 runs to 13 residues. V lost 6 bases and J 1 base, leaving 9 bases between the germline ends. The CDR3 region is CASSWGRNTEAFF. The CDR3 DNA reads TGTGCCAGCAGCTGGGGACGGAACACTGAAGCTTTCTTT.

This chain uses TRBV6-2 or TRBV6-3 with TRBJ2-7; D is undetermined. This CDR3 contains 16 residues. From germline, CDR1 is MNHEY and CDR2 SVGEGT. Trimming took off 1 base at V and 3 bases at J, with 16 bases between the two ends. The CDR3 sequence is CASSYLAGDSNYEQYF. The CDR3 DNA sequence: TGTGCCAGCAGTTACTTAGCAGGCGATTCGAACTACGAGCAGTACTTC.